One and the same sample provided the 32 T cell receptor beta chains below, sequenced in a study of blood T cells in healthy people across ages. Next came a second PCR, run for about 6 to 12 cycles, which used a sample-barcoded 5' primer along with a J-beta primer mix. TCRdb re-analysed the 5' RACE reads in MiXCR, keeping a single row per CDR3 protein. Counted here are roughly 830,000 distinct CDR3 sequences, 55% to 65% occurring once; the ten biggest clones make up around a quarter. Sequencing used blood. The origin of the receptors is a man younger than 40 in good health.

V is TRBV28 and J is TRBJ1-2, with 12 bases matching TRBD1. Trimming removed 5 bases from V and 9 bases from J; junction bases left unmatched: 7. Germline CDR1 is MDHEN and CDR2 is SYDVKM. The CDR3 spans 14 residues. In DNA form, the CDR3 reads TGTGCCAGCAGTGGGGACAGGGGGCGGTGGAGCTACACCTTC. Translated, it gives CASSGDRGRWSYTF.

J is TRBJ1-6 and V is TRBV12-3 or TRBV12-4; possibly TRBD1 for D (5 bases). The CDR3 has 14 amino acids. Trimming removed 7 bases from V and 10 bases from J, with 17 bases in between. The CDR3, as DNA: TGTGCCAGCAACCAAGGAGGGGCCAACTCACCCCTCCACTTT. The encoded protein is CASNQGGANSPLHF.

The chain has TRBV9 and TRBJ1-4; TRBD1 agrees at 7 bases. With 4 bases clipped from V and 8 bases from J, the junction kept 8 bases outside the gene matches. Looked up from germline, CDR1 is SGDLS and CDR2 is YYNGEE. The CDR3 length is 14 residues. In DNA, the CDR3 is TGTGCCAGCAGCACTACCGGGACAGCCGAAAAACTGTTTTTT. Its protein product is CASSTTGTAEKLFF.

This chain uses TRBV5-1 with TRBJ1-4; 8 bases are a match to TRBD1. Losses at the gene ends were 0 bases for V and 7 bases for J; bases not matched to a gene: 5. Germline lookup yields CDR1 SGHRS and CDR2 YFSETQ. The CDR3 extends over 15 amino acids. CDR3 sequence reads: CASSLVGQGGEKLFF. CDR3 DNA: TGCGCCAGCAGCTTGGTTGGACAGGGAGGTGAAAAACTGTTTTTT.

This chain joins TRBV9 and TRBJ2-7, with D possibly called TRBD1 or TRBD2 (5 bases each). V lost 0 bases and J 7 bases, leaving 17 bases between the germline ends. This CDR3 comprises 15 residues. Germline V gene lookup returns CDR1 SGDLS and CDR2 YYNGEE. The CDR3 spells CASSVGGVGYNEQYF. The CDR3 region has the DNA TGTGCCAGCAGCGTAGGAGGGGTCGGCTACAATGAGCAGTACTTC.

This chain joins TRBV7-2 and TRBJ2-1, with D possibly matching TRBD2 (5 bases). CDR3 length: 14 amino acids. Germline CDR1 and CDR2: SGHTA and FQGNSA. Trimming cost V 4 bases and J 10 bases, with 17 bases left between them. This CDR3 reads CASSSIGPRGEQFF. CDR3 DNA: TGTGCCAGCAGCTCAATTGGCCCCCGAGGGGAGCAGTTCTTC.

The count of this clonotype is one. This sequence joins TRBV6-6 and TRBJ1-2; D not certain. The CDR3 length is 14 residues. Germline V gene lookup returns CDR1 MNHNY and CDR2 SVGAGI (reference sequence). Trimming shortened V by 5 bases and J by 2 bases, and 12 bases separated the two germline ends. This CDR3 is CASSQAVSNYGYTF. The DNA of the CDR3 is TGTGCCAGCAGTCAGGCAGTCAGCAACTATGGCTACACCTTC.

The chain employs TRBV10-3 and TRBJ1-1; D call uncertain. Germline loops: CDR1 ENHRY, CDR2 SYGVKD. V dropped 11 bases and J dropped 5 bases, with 18 bases sitting between them. The CDR3 consists of 13 residues. The CDR3, as DNA: TGTGCCGCAGCGGTGGAGGTCGGGACTGAAGCTTTCTTT. Translated, it gives CAAAVEVGTEAFF.

The chain combines TRBV12-3 or TRBV12-4 with TRBJ2-3; the match to TRBD2 covers 8 bases. After removal of 8 bases from V and 6 bases from J, the junction contained 10 bases not matched to a gene. The CDR3 sequence is 14 residues long. The DNA of the CDR3 is TGTGCCAGCTCACTTATAGCGGGGTCTGATACGCAGTATTTT. It encodes CASSLIAGSDTQYF.

The chain combines TRBV29-1 with TRBJ2-1; 11 nucleotides match TRBD2. The CDR3 runs to 14 residues. Germline V gives CDR1 SQVTM, CDR2 ANQGSEA. V shed 5 bases and J 4 bases; nucleotides not matched to a gene: 4. This CDR3 is CSVQTSGGYNEQFF. CDR3 DNA: TGCAGCGTTCAAACTAGCGGGGGTTACAATGAGCAGTTCTTC.

This clonotype has a handful of counts. The rearrangement joins TRBV10-3 to TRBJ1-2; D ambiguous. V was clipped by 2 bases and J by 8 bases, with 15 bases between them. Germline V CDR1 and CDR2: ENHRY, SYGVKD. CDR3 length: 14 amino acids. CDR3 bases: TGTGCCATCAGTGAGGGTTTGGCAGAACGAGGCTACACCTTC. Amino acid sequence: CAISEGLAERGYTF.

This clonotype was detected only a few times. The genes are TRBV7-6 and TRBJ1-2; 7 nucleotides line up with TRBD1. This CDR3 region has 15 residues. Germline V CDR1 and CDR2: SGHVS, FNYEAQ. The junction had 7 bases not matched to a gene; V was cut back by 5 bases and J by 1 base. CDR3 protein: CASSPRQGLNYGYTF. CDR3 bases: TGTGCCAGCAGCCCCCGACAGGGCCTTAACTATGGCTACACCTTC.

This clonotype was found a few times. This chain uses TRBV29-1 with TRBJ2-1; 9 bases are a match to TRBD1. This CDR3 is built from 14 residues. Losses at the gene ends were 3 bases for V and 3 bases for J; bases not matched to a gene: 3. Germline V CDR1 and CDR2: SQVTM, ANQGSEA. The CDR3 region has the DNA TGCAGCGTTGAGAGGACAGGGGTCTACAATGAGCAGTTCTTC. It codes for CSVERTGVYNEQFF.

The chain has TRBV9 and TRBJ2-4; 9 bases line up with TRBD2. The J call is uncertain, as TRBJ2-7 better fits the DNA end. From germline, CDR1 is SGDLS and CDR2 YYNGEE. This CDR3 comprises 16 residues. The CDR3, as DNA: TGTGCCAGCAGCGTAGTCATAGCGGGGGATCTCGACGAGCAGTACTTC. It encodes CASSVVIAGDLDEQYF.

V usage is TRBV20-1 and J usage is TRBJ2-7; either TRBD1 or TRBD2 may fit D (5 bases each). Trimming removed 6 bases from V and 4 bases from J, with 16 bases in between. Germline V gives CDR1 DFQATT, CDR2 SNEGSKA (reference sequence). The CDR3 contains 13 residues. The CDR3 bases are TGCAGTGCCCCAGTGATCGGGGCATACGAGCAGTACTTC. It encodes CSAPVIGAYEQYF.

The J gene is TRBJ2-7, the V gene TRBV15; D not resolved. The V end was cut by 2 bases, the J end by 3 bases, with 8 bases between. The CDR3 has 13 residues. Germline V gene lookup returns CDR1 LNHNV and CDR2 YYDKDF (reference sequence). CDR3 sequence (DNA): TGTGCCACCAGCAGAAGTCAACGCTACGAGCAGTACTTC. Translation gives CATSRSQRYEQYF.

This clonotype was counted a few times. The rearrangement uses TRBV10-3 and TRBJ2-1; TRBD1 agrees at 10 bases. The CDR3 runs 16 residues. V lost 3 bases and J lost 6; bases outside the gene matches: 8. CDR1 ENHRY and CDR2 SYGVKD come from the germline V gene. As DNA, the CDR3 is TGTGCCATCAGTGACTCGGGACAGGGGTCGGTCAATGAGCAGTTCTTC. Its protein product is CAISDSGQGSVNEQFF.

This clonotype was seen a few times. The chain's CDR3 is CASSPRGVGGPYGYTF. The DNA of the CDR3 is TGCGCCAGCAGCCCCCGGGGTGTTGGCGGGCCCTATGGCTACACCTTC. The chain combines TRBV5-1 with TRBJ1-2; no definite D call. Germline V gives CDR1 SGHRS, CDR2 YFSETQ. This CDR3 contains 16 residues. Trimming took 4 bases from V and 4 from J, leaving 20 bases between them.

This chain connects TRBV6-5 to TRBJ1-2; the D gene is possibly TRBD1 (6 bases). V was trimmed by 6 bases and J by 8 bases, leaving 16 bases between them. Germline V gene data show CDR1 as MNHEY and CDR2 as SVGAGI. The CDR3 consists of 13 residues. In DNA form, the CDR3 reads TGTGCCAGCAGCAGGACAGCCGCGAAGGGCTACACCTTC. As protein: CASSRTAAKGYTF.

The V and J genes are TRBV28 and TRBJ1-1; no clear D gene. Germline CDR1 MDHEN, CDR2 SYDVKM. The CDR3 has 13 residues. V was clipped by 6 bases and J by 0 bases, with 8 bases between them. The CDR3 reads CASRPPVNTEAFF. In DNA form, the CDR3 reads TGTGCCAGCAGGCCGCCGGTGAACACTGAAGCTTTCTTT.

A few counts support this clonotype. The chain recombines TRBV25-1 with TRBJ2-5; D gene unclear. CDR3 length equals 11 residues. Looked up from germline, CDR1 is MGHDK and CDR2 is SYGVNS. V lost 5 bases to trimming and J lost 11 bases, with 12 bases between them. CDR3 sequence reads: CASSNTGEQYF. CDR3 nucleotides: TGTGCCAGCAGTAACACGGGTGAGCAGTACTTC. Full variable domain (missing parts from reference TRBV25-1 and TRBJ2-5): EADIYQTPRYLVIGTGKKITLECSQTMGHDKMYWYQQDPGMELHLIHYSYGVNSTEKGDLSSESTVSRIRTEHFPLTLESARPSHTSQYLCASSNTGEQYFGPGTRLLVL.

In this sample, this clonotype turned up a few times. V is TRBV5-6 and J is TRBJ2-7, with TRBD2 as a possible D gene (5 bases). TRBJ2-5 matches the DNA end more closely, so the J call is doubtful. The CDR3 is made up of 15 amino acids. Germline-derived CDR1 and CDR2 are SGHDT and YYEEEE. In DNA, the CDR3 is TGTGCCAGCAGCTTCTTACTCAACACGGGGGAGACCCAGTACTTC. This encodes CASSFLLNTGETQYF.

This chain joins TRBV20-1 and TRBJ2-5; TRBD2 matches at 11 bases. Judging by the DNA end, TRBJ2-7 fits better; the J call may be wrong. The CDR3 totals 13 residues. Germline CDR1 reads DFQATT; CDR2 reads SNEGSKA (reference sequence). The DNA for the CDR3 is TGCAGTGCCAAGACTAGCGGGACAGGCGAGCAGTACTTC. Encoded protein: CSAKTSGTGEQYF.

The gene calls are TRBV30 and TRBJ1-6, with TRBD1 identical over 8 bases. Germline V gives CDR1 GTSNPN, CDR2 SVGIG (reference sequence). Trimming took 4 bases from V and 3 from J; bases not matched to a gene: 2. The length of the CDR3 is 14 residues. The CDR3 coding sequence is TGTGCCTGGAAACAGGGGGTCTATAATTCACCCCTCCACTTT. Translated: CAWKQGVYNSPLHF. Filled out from reference TRBV30 and TRBJ1-6, the complete variable domain reads SQTIHQWPATLVQPVGSPLSLECTVEGTSNPNLYWYRQAAGRGLQLLFYSVGIGQISSEVPQNLSASRPQDRQFILSSKKLLLSDSGFYLCAWKQGVYNSPLHFGNGTRLTVT.

In regard to this clonotype: A read error is likely here: a far larger clone is one base away. The chain carries TRBV12-3 or TRBV12-4 and TRBJ2-3; D unclear. CDR3 length: 12 residues. In nucleotides, the CDR3 is TGTGCCAGCAGCCCCAGCATAGATACGCAGTATTTT. Residues: CASSPSIDTQYF.

The genes are TRBV12-3 or TRBV12-4 and TRBJ1-1, with D maybe TRBD1 (6 bases). Between the trimmed V and J ends, which lost 8 bases and 5 bases, there was a span of 18 bases. The CDR3 is 14 residues long. DNA of the CDR3: TGTGCCAGCGAGTCTCTTGGAGGGGGAACTGAAGCTTTCTTT. This gives the protein CASESLGGGTEAFF.

The chain combines TRBV6-6 with TRBJ1-6, with D perhaps TRBD1 (5 bases). The CDR3 length is 16 residues. V was clipped by 2 bases and J by 3 bases, with 11 bases between them. Germline V lookup: CDR1 MNHNY, CDR2 SVGAGI (reference sequence). CDR3 coding DNA: TGTGCCAGCAGTTACACGGCGCAGGGCTATAATTCACCCCTCCACTTT. Translating gives CASSYTAQGYNSPLHF.

V gene TRBV4-1 combines with J gene TRBJ2-3, with D maybe TRBD2 (5 bases). The germline V gene has CDR1 MGHRA and CDR2 YSYEKL. V dropped 4 bases and J dropped 2 bases, with 13 bases sitting between them. There are 15 residues in the CDR3. The CDR3 loop reads CASSPLGLTTDTQYF. The DNA of the CDR3 is TGCGCCAGCAGCCCACTTGGACTTACCACAGATACGCAGTATTTT.

The chain joins TRBV12-3 or TRBV12-4 to TRBJ1-4, with a tentative D call TRBD1 (5 bases). With 8 bases removed from V and 8 bases from J, the gap between germline ends came to 15 bases. This CDR3 has 13 residues. CDR3 sequence reads: CASGRPNREKLFF. CDR3 nucleotide sequence: TGTGCCAGCGGCCGCCCGAACAGGGAAAAACTGTTTTTT.

The rearrangement uses TRBV5-1 and TRBJ2-5, with a possible D match to TRBD2 (6 bases). V was shortened by 0 bases and J by 4 bases, with 13 bases between the two germline ends. The CDR3 loop spans 15 amino acids. In germline, CDR1 is SGHRS, CDR2 YFSETQ. The CDR3 sequence: CASSLADRGGETQYF. In nucleotides, the CDR3 is TGCGCCAGCAGCTTGGCCGATCGGGGAGGAGAGACCCAGTACTTC.

The rearrangement uses TRBV10-3 and TRBJ2-1; TRBD1 matches at 12 bases. Germline CDR1 reads ENHRY; CDR2 reads SYGVKD. CDR3 length: 17 amino acids. The ends lost 6 bases at V and 5 bases at J; junction bases unmatched: 11. CDR3 amino acids: CAISATQGQGANNEQFF. DNA of the CDR3: TGTGCCATCAGCGCAACCCAGGGACAGGGGGCAAACAATGAGCAGTTCTTC.

The chain couples TRBV6-6 to TRBJ2-7, with TRBD1 identical over 7 bases. Germline-derived CDR1 and CDR2 are MNHNY and SVGAGI (reference sequence). The V and J ends lost 6 bases and 4 bases, in that order; junction bases with no gene match: 9. The CDR3 covers 14 residues. CDR3 protein: CASSVSPQGYEQYF. The CDR3 DNA is TGTGCCAGCAGCGTCTCCCCACAGGGGTACGAGCAGTACTTC.